Each of the 8 T cell receptor beta chains below was sequenced from the same sample in a study of cytomegalovirus exposure and HLA in healthy donors. Amplification used 60 Vbeta primers and 13 Jbeta primers. The method was immunoSEQ multiplex PCR; TCRdb's version includes in-frame clones alone and lacks a portion of them. The sample has under 200,000 clones, 65% to 85% seen once. The material sequenced was PBMCs. These receptors came from a male donor in good health and CMV-seropositive.

The rearrangement uses TRBV21-1 and TRBJ1-1; TRBD1 is taken as the D call from the table, unchecked against the DNA. TRBV21-1 corresponds to a pseudogene. The CDR3 covers 16 residues. This chain's CDR3 is CASSKEGTLNPTEAFF. In DNA form, the CDR3 reads TGTGCCAGCAGCAAAGAGGGGACACTTAACCCCACTGAAGCTTTCTTT.

This clone has only a few counts. V and J are TRBV10-3 and TRBJ1-2; TRBD1 agrees at 7 bases. V dropped 9 bases and J dropped 0; count of bases not matched to a gene: 10. Germline V gene lookup returns CDR1 ENHRY and CDR2 SYGVKD. The CDR3 totals 15 residues. In DNA, the CDR3 is TGTGCCATACCCGGGACAGAGGCTTCTAACTATGGCTACACCTTC. This encodes CAIPGTEASNYGYTF.

CDR3 region: CSVQGDLDYGYTF. The CDR3 region has the DNA TGCAGCGTACAGGGAGATTTGGACTATGGCTACACCTTC. The V call is TRBV29-1, the J call TRBJ1-2; TRBD1 might be the D (6 bases). Deletions cut 6 bases from V and 3 bases from J, with 14 bases between. The CDR3 has 13 amino acids. Germline V gives CDR1 SQVTM, CDR2 ANQGSEA.

The chain carries TRBV5-1 and TRBJ2-6; D possibly corresponds to TRBD1 (7 bases). Trimming stripped 1 base from V and 4 bases from J, with 12 bases between. Germline V gene data show CDR1 as SGHRS and CDR2 as YFSETQ. The CDR3 covers 16 residues. The CDR3 DNA reads as TGCGCCAGCAGCTTGACAGGGGCGGGGGGGGCCAACGTCCTGACTTTC. It specifies CASSLTGAGGANVLTF.

As concerns this clone: Relative to the germline gene, one junction end is altered; a read error may explain this. This rearrangement joins TRBV7-9 to TRBJ2-1; 7 bases match TRBD2. The CDR3 contains 17 residues. CDR1 and CDR2 from the germline V gene are SEHNR and FQNEAQ (reference sequence). The CDR3 DNA reads as TGTTCCAGCAGCCCCGTGGGGGGGAGCCCGGGGTGGGATGAGCAGTTCTTC. It specifies CSSSPVGGSPGWDEQFF.

The genes are TRBV5-8 and TRBJ2-3; 14 bases align to TRBD2. Germline V gene lookup returns CDR1 SGHTS and CDR2 YDEGEE. The CDR3 totals 17 residues. Germline trimming cut 4 bases from V and 1 base from J; bases unmatched to any gene: 5. CDR3 nucleotide sequence: TGTGCCAGCAGCGACGGGACTAGCGGGAGACGCACAGATACGCAGTATTTT. Residues: CASSDGTSGRRTDTQYF.

This clone was counted a few times. The V and J genes are TRBV11-2 and TRBJ2-5, with 14 bases identical to TRBD2. CDR1 and CDR2 from the germline V gene are SGHAT and FQNNGV. The CDR3 has 16 residues. V dropped 2 bases and J dropped 3; count of bases not matched to a gene: 2. The CDR3 bases are TGTGCCAGCAGCTTAAGGGGACTAGCGGGAGAAGAGACCCAGTACTTC. Protein product: CASSLRGLAGEETQYF.

In its sample, this clone was seen once. The same CDR3 can be traced to other DNA sequences in this sample. The chain recombines TRBV7-3 with TRBJ2-1; TRBD2 matches at 10 bases. The CDR3 consists of 15 residues. Per germline, CDR1 SGHTA and CDR2 FQGTGA. The trim removed 3 bases at V and 3 bases at J, leaving 2 bases unmatched. In DNA form, the CDR3 reads TGTGCCAGCAGCTTTGGACTAGCGGTCTACAATGAGCAGTTCTTC. Protein product: CASSFGLAVYNEQFF.